This TCR beta chain was obtained from a study of shared clonotypes between healthy human individuals. The run depth of the assay was deep. An approximately 210 ng quantity of DNA, tens of thousands of T cell genomes, went into the sorted-subset replicate PCRs. Per the original methods: Junction-only immunoSEQ data arrived without quality scores, meaning filtering differed. Produced via immunoSEQ multiplex PCR; TCRdb's table is partial and in-frame only. The V and J calls and clone size come from that table; D and trimming were worked out from the DNA. The top ten clones hold around 0.47% of a sample with over a million clones, around 78% of them seen once. This clone has more than one count but fewer than ten. Other DNA sequences within the sample encode an identical CDR3. CDR1 and CDR2 (germline): MNHEY, SVGAGI. Trimming removed 6 bases from V and 5 bases from J; junction bases left unmatched: 3. The CDR3 runs to 13 residues.

Sequenced: memory CD4+ T cells from PBMCs. Subset: CD45RA-negative fraction. The clonotype was recovered from a man younger than 35 in good health. Some clones in this sample may be carry-over from other donors' samples. The rearrangement joins TRBV6-5 to TRBJ1-1, with 10 bases matching TRBD1. Here the CDR3 reads CASRRTGGTEAFF. The DNA for the CDR3 is TGTGCCAGCAGAAGGACAGGGGGGACTGAAGCTTTCTTT.